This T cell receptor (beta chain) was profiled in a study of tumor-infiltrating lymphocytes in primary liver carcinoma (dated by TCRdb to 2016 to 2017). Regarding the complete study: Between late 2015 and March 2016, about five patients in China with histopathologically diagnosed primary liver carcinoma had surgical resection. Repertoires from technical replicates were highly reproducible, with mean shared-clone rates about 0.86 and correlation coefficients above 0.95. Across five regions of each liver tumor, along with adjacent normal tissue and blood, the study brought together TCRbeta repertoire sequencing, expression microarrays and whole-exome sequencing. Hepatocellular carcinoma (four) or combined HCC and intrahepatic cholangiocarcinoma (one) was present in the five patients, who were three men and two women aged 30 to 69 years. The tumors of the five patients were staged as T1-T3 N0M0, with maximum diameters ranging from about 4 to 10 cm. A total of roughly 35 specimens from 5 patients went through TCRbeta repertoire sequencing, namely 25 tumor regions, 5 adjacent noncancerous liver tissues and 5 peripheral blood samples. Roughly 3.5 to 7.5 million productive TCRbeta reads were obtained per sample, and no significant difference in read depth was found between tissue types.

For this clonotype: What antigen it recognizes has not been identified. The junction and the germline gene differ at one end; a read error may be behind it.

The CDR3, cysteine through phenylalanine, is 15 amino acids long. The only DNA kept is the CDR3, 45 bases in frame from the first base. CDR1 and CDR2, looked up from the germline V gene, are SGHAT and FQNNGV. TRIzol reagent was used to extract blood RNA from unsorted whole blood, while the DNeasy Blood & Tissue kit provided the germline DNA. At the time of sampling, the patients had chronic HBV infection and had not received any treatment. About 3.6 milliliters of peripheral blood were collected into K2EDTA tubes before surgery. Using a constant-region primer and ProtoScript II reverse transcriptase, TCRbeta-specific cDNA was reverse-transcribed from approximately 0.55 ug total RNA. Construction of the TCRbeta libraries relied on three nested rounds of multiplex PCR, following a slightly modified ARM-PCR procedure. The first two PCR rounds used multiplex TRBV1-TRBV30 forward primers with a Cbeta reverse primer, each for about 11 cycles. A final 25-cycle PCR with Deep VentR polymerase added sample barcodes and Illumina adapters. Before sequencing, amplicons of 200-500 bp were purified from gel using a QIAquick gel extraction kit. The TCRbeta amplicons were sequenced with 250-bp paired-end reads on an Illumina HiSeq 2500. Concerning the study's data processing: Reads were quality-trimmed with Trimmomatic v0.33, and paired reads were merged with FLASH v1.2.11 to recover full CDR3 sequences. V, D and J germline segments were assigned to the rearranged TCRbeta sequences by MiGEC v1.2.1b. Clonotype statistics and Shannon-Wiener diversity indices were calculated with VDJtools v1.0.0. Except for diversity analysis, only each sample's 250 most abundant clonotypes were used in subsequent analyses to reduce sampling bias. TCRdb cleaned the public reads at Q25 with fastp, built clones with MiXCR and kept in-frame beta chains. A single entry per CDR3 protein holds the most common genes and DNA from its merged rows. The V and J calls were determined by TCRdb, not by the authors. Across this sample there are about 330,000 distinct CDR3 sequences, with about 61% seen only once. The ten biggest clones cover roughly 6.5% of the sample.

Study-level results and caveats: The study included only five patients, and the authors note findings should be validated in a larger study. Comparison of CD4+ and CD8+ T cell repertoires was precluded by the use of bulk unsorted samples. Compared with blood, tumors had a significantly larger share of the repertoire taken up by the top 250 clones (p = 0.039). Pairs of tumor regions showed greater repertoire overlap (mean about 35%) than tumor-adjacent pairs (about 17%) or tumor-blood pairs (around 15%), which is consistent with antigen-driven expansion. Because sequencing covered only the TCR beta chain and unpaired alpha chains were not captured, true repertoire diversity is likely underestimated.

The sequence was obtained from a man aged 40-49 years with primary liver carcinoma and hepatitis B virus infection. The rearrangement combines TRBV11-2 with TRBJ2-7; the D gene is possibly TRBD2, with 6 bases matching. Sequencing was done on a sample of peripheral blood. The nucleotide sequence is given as TGTGTCAGCAGCCCCTGGAGGGCGCCGAGCTACGAGCAGTACTTC. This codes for CVSSPWRAPSYEQYF. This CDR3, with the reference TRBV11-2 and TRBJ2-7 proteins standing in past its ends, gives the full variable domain EAGVAQSPRYKIIEKRQSVAFWCNPISGHATLYWYQQILGQGPKLLIQFQNNGVVDDSQLPKDRFSAERLKGVDSTLKIQPAKLEDSAVYLCVSSPWRAPSYEQYFGPGTRLTVT.